Each of the 11 T cell receptor beta chains below was sequenced from the same sample in a study of T cell changes during pregnancy in multiple sclerosis (dated by TCRdb to about 2019). Receptor libraries were prepared by the immunoSEQ multiplex PCR assay. The source is immuneACCESS, and TCRdb retained only in-frame sequences with V and J called. Part of the clones is not carried over; for the studies checked, unresolved V genes explain less than half of this, and the remainder is unexplained. This sample gives tens of thousands of clones in total; roughly nine tenths of them show up just once. Clones ranked in the top ten supply 0.95% to 1.5% of the sample. The specimen comprised peripheral blood, sampled in the third trimester of pregnancy. The receptors stem from a female donor with multiple sclerosis, enrolled in a pregnancy study.

The chain joins TRBV7-9 to TRBJ1-2; 7 bases line up with TRBD1. V trimming: 5 bases; J trimming: 4 bases; junction bases outside the gene matches: 10. The CDR3 spans 15 residues. CDR1 is SEHNR and CDR2 is FQNEAQ in the germline V gene (reference sequence). The CDR3 sequence: CASSASGQPIYGYTF. CDR3 DNA sequence: TGTGCCAGCAGCGCGTCGGGACAGCCGATCTATGGCTACACCTTC.

This chain connects TRBV11-2 to TRBJ2-6, with a weak D call TRBD2 (5 bases). V was trimmed by 4 bases and J by 1 base, leaving 8 bases between them. The germline gives CDR1 SGHAT, CDR2 FQNNGV. CDR3 length: 15 residues. The CDR3, as DNA: TGTGCCAGCAGCTCCGGGATATCTGGGGCCAACGTCCTGACTTTC. It is translated as CASSSGISGANVLTF.

This rearrangement joins TRBV25-1 to TRBJ1-2; D unresolved. Germline V gives CDR1 MGHDK, CDR2 SYGVNS. The length of the CDR3 is 11 residues. V gave up 4 bases and J gave up 10 bases, with 10 bases separating them. CDR3 loop: CASSGGVYYTF. CDR3 DNA: TGTGCCAGCAGTGGCGGAGTTTACTACACCTTC.

The V gene is TRBV13, the J gene TRBJ1-5; D is possibly TRBD1 (5 bases). Trimming shortened V by 2 bases and J by 7 bases, and 12 bases separated the two germline ends. This CDR3 comprises 14 residues. Per the germline V gene, CDR1 is PRHDT and CDR2 is FYEKMQ (reference sequence). CDR3 sequence: CASSLQSRGQPQHF. The DNA for the CDR3 is TGTGCCAGCAGCTTACAGTCAAGGGGACAGCCCCAGCATTTT.

The chain employs TRBV6-6 and TRBJ1-4; D ambiguous. The CDR3 totals 15 residues. Trimming pared 0 bases from V and 8 bases from J, leaving 13 bases between. Germline V gene lookup returns CDR1 MNHNY and CDR2 SVGAGI (reference sequence). CDR3 protein: CASSYSPLMREKLFF. CDR3 DNA sequence: TGTGCCAGCAGTTACTCGCCGCTTATGAGGGAAAAACTGTTTTTT.

The chain links TRBV9 to TRBJ1-2; D unresolved. Germline V CDR1 and CDR2: SGDLS, YYNGEE. The CDR3 sequence is 15 residues long. The ends were cut back, 0 bases at V and 4 bases at J, with 13 bases in the middle. This CDR3 is CASSVGSGQAYGYTF. The CDR3 region has the DNA TGTGCCAGCAGCGTAGGAAGCGGGCAAGCCTATGGCTACACCTTC.

The chain couples TRBV25-1 to TRBJ2-2, with 10 bases matching TRBD2. The germline gives CDR1 MGHDK, CDR2 SYGVNS. The CDR3 loop spans 16 amino acids. V lost 10 bases and J lost 3; bases outside the gene matches: 11. The CDR3 DNA sequence: TGTGCCACTCCGCTAGCGGGAGACGGGGACACCGGGGAGCTGTTTTTT. It specifies CATPLAGDGDTGELFF.

The rearrangement links TRBV2 to TRBJ2-5; no definite D call. This CDR3 spans 12 amino acids. Germline lookup yields CDR1 SNHLY and CDR2 FYNNEI. V was cut by 3 bases and J by 5 bases, with 7 bases left in between. CDR3 sequence (DNA): TGTGCCAGCAGTGACCCCGCGGAGACCCAGTACTTC. It translates to CASSDPAETQYF.

The chain carries TRBV27 and TRBJ2-7, with 11 bases that match TRBD2. V lost 5 bases, J lost 6 bases, and 3 bases stayed unmatched. CDR3 length: 13 amino acids. Germline values: CDR1 MNHEY, CDR2 SMNVEV (reference sequence). The CDR3 here is CASSHGLAGEQYF. As DNA, the CDR3 is TGTGCCAGCAGTCACGGACTAGCGGGCGAGCAGTACTTC.

CDR3 nucleotides: TGTGCCAGCCGAGCTAACTATGGCTACACCTTC. Its protein is CASRANYGYTF. V usage is TRBV6-1 and J usage is TRBJ1-2; D ambiguous. The CDR3 has 11 amino acids. V was pared by 8 bases and J by 0 bases, with 4 bases between. Germline V lookup: CDR1 MNHNS, CDR2 SASEGT.

The chain carries TRBV21-1 and TRBJ1-5. TRBV21-1 is reported as a pseudogene. The CDR3 is made up of 11 amino acids. The CDR3 region is CASSKAGGGHF. CDR3 bases: TGTGCCAGCAGCAAAGCCGGAGGAGGGCATTTT.